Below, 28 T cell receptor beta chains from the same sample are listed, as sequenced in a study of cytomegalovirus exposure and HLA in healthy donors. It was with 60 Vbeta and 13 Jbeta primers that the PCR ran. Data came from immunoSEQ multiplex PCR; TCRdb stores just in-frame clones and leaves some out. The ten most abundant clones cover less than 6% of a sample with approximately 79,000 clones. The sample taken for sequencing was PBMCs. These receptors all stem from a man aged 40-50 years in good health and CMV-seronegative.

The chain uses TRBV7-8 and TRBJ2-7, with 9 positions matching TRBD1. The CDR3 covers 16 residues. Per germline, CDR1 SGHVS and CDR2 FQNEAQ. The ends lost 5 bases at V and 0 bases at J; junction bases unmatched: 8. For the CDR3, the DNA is TGTGCCAGCAGCCGACAGGGACAGGGTAGCTCCTACGAGCAGTACTTC. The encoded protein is CASSRQGQGSSYEQYF.

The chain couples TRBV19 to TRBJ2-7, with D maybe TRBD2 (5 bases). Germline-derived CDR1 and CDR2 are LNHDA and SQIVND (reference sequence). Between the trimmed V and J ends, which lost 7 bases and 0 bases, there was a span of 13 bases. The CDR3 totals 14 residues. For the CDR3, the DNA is TGTGCCAGTAAGGACTCCTTCAGCTCCTACGAGCAGTACTTC. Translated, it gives CASKDSFSSYEQYF.

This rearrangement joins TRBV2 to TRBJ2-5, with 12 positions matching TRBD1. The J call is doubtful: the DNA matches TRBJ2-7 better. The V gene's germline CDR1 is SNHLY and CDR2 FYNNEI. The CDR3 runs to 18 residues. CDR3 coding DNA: TGTGCCAGCAGCTCCGGGACAGGGGGCACCAGGACCTCCTACGAGCAGTACTTC. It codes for CASSSGTGGTRTSYEQYF.

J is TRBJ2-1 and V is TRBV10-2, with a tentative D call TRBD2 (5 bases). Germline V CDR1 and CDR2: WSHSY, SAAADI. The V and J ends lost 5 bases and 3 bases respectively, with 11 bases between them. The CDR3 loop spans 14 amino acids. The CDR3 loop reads CASSTGNGYNEQFF. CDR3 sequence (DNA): TGCGCCAGCAGTACCGGGAATGGCTACAATGAGCAGTTCTTC.

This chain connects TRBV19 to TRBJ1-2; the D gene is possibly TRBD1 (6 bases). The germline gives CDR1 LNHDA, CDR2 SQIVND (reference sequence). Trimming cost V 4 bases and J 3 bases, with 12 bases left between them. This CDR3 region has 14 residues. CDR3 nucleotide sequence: TGTGCCAGTAGTACCAGGGACAAGTACTATGGCTACACCTTC. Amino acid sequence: CASSTRDKYYGYTF.

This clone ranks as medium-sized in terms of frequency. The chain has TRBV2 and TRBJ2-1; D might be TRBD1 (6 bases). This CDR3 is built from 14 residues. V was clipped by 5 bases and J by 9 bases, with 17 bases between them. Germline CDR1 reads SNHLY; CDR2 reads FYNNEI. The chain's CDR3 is CASSLQGRDGEQFF. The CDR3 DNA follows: TGTGCCAGCAGTTTACAGGGCCGAGATGGTGAGCAGTTCTTC.

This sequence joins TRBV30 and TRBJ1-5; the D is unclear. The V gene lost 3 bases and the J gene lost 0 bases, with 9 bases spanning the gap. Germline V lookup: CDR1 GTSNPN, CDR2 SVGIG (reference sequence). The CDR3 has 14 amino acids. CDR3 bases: TGTGCCTGGAGCAGAGGGAATAGCAATCAGCCCCAGCATTTT. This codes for CAWSRGNSNQPQHF.

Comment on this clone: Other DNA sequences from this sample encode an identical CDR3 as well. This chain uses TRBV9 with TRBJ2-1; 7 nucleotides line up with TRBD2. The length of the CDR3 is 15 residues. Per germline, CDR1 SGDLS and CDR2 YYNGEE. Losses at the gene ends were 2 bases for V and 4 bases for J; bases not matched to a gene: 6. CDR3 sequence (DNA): TGTGCCAGCAGCGTGGGGCTAGCGGAGTACAATGAGCAGTTCTTC. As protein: CASSVGLAEYNEQFF. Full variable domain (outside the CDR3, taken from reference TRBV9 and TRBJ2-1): DSGVTQTPKHLITATGQRVTLRCSPRSGDLSVYWYQQSLDQGLQFLIQYYNGEERAKGNILERFSAQQFPDLHSELNLSSLELGDSALYFCASSVGLAEYNEQFFGPGTRLTVL.

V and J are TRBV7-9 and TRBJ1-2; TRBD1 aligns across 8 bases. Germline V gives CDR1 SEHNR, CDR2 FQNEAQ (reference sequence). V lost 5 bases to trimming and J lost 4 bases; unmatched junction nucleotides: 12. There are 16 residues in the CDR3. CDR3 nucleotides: TGTGCCAGCAGCCCTAGGGGACAGGAGCCACTCTATGGCTACACCTTC. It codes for CASSPRGQEPLYGYTF.

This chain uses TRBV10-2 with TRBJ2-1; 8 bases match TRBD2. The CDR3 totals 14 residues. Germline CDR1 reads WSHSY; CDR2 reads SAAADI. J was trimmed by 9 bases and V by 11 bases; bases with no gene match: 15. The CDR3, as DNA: TGCGCCGGCTCGGGGGGGCCATCAATGAGTGAGCAGTTCTTC. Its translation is CAGSGGPSMSEQFF.

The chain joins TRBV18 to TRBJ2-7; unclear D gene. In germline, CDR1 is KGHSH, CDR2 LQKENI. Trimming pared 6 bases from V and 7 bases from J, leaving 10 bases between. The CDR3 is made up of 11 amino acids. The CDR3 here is CASSSSPEQYF. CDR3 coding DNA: TGTGCCAGCTCCTCGAGTCCGGAGCAGTACTTC.

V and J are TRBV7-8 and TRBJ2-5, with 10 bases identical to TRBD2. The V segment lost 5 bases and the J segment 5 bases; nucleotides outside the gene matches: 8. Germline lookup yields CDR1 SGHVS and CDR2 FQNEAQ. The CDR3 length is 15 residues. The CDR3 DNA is TGTGCCAGCAGCCCCAGCGGGGGGGCGTGGGAGACCCAGTACTTC. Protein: CASSPSGGAWETQYF.

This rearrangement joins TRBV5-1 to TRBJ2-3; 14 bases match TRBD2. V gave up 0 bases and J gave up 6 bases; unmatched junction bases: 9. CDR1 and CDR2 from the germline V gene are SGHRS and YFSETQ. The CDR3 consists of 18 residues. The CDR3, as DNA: TGCGCCAGCAGCTTGGAGGGACTAGCGGGGGAGATAAGGGATACGCAGTATTTT. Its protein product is CASSLEGLAGEIRDTQYF.

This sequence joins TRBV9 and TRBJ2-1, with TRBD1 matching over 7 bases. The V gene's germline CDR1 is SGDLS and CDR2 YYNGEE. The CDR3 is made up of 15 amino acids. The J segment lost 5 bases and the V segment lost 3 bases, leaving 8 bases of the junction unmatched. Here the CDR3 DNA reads TGTGCCAGCAGCGCGGACCCTGGACAGGACAATGAGCAGTTCTTC. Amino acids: CASSADPGQDNEQFF. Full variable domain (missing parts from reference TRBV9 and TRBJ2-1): DSGVTQTPKHLITATGQRVTLRCSPRSGDLSVYWYQQSLDQGLQFLIQYYNGEERAKGNILERFSAQQFPDLHSELNLSSLELGDSALYFCASSADPGQDNEQFFGPGTRLTVL.

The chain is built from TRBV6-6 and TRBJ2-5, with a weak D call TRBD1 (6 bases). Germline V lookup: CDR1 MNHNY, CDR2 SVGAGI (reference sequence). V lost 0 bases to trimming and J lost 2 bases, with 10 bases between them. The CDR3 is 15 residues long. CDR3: CASSYSGQLQETQYF. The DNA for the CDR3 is TGTGCCAGCAGTTACTCCGGACAGCTACAAGAGACCCAGTACTTC.

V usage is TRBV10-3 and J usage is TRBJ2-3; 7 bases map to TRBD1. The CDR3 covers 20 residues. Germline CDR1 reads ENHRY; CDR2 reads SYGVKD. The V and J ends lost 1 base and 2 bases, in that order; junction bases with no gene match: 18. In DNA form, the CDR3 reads TGTGCCATCAGTGAGTTAGTGGGTGTCCTCCCGGGACAGAACACAGATACGCAGTATTTT. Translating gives CAISELVGVLPGQNTDTQYF.

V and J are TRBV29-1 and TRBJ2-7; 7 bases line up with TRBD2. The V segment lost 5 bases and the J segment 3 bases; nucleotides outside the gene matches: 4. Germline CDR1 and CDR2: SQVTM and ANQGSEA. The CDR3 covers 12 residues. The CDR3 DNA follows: TGCAGCGTTACGAGCGGGAACTACGAGCAGTACTTC. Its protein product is CSVTSGNYEQYF.

In DNA form, the CDR3 reads TGTGCCACCAGCAGAGGAATACAACCCGGGACAAGTGAACTAGCCAAAAACATTCAGTACTTC. This sequence encodes CATSRGIQPGTSELAKNIQYF. The chain recombines TRBV15 with TRBJ2-4; tentatively, D is TRBD1 (6 bases). Germline V lookup: CDR1 LNHNV, CDR2 YYDKDF (reference sequence). The CDR3 sequence is 21 residues long. The V gene lost 1 base and the J gene lost 0 bases, with 25 bases spanning the gap.

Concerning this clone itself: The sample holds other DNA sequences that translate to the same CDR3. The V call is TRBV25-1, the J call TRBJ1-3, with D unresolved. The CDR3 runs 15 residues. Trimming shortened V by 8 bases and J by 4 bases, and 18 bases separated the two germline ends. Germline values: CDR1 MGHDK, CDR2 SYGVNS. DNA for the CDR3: TGTGCCAGCCGAGAGTTGGGCGCCTCCGGAAACACCATATATTTT. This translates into CASRELGASGNTIYF.

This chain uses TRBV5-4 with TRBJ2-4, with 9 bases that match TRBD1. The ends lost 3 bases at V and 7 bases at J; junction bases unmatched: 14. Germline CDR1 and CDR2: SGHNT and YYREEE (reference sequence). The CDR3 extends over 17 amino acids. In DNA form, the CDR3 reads TGTGCCAGCAGCTATGAAAAGACAGGGGGTGATGTGAACATTCAGTACTTC. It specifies CASSYEKTGGDVNIQYF.

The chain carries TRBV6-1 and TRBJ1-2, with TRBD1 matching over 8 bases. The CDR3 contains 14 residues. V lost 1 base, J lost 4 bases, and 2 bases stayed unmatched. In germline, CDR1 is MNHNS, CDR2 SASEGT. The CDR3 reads CASSEVTGVYGYTF. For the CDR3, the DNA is TGTGCCAGCAGTGAAGTGACAGGGGTCTATGGCTACACCTTC.

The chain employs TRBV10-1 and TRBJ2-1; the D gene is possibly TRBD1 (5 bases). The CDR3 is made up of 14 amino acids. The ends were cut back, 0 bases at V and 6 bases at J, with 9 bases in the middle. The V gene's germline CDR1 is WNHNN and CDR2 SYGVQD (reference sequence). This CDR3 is CASSESTVINEQFF. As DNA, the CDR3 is TGCGCCAGCAGTGAGTCGACAGTAATCAATGAGCAGTTCTTC.

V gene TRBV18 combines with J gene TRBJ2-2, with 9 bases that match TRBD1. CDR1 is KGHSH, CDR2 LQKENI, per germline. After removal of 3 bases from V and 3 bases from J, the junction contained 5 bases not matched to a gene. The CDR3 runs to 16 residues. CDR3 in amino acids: CASSPYRGPDTGELFF. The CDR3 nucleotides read TGTGCCAGCTCACCGTACAGGGGGCCGGACACCGGGGAGCTGTTTTTT. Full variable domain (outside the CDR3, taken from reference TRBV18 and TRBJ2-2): NAGVMQNPRHLVRRRGQEARLRCSPMKGHSHVYWYRQLPEEGLKFMVYLQKENIIDESGMPKERFSAEFPKEGPSILRIQQVVRGDSAAYFCASSPYRGPDTGELFFGEGSRLTVL.

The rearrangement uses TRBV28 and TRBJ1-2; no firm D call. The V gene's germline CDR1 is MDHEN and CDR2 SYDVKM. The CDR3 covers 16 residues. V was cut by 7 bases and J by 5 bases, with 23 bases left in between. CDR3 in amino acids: CASTLSEGYHGYGYTF. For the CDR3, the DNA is TGTGCCAGCACCCTGAGTGAGGGCTACCATGGTTATGGCTACACCTTC.

CDR3 amino acids: CASREGGQGNGYTF. DNA of the CDR3: TGTGCCAGCAGAGAAGGGGGACAGGGGAATGGCTACACCTTC. The V call is TRBV7-2, the J call TRBJ1-2; 10 bases fit TRBD1. CDR1 and CDR2 from the germline V gene are SGHTA and FQGNSA. The CDR3 sequence is 14 residues long. The V and J ends lost 6 bases and 6 bases, in that order; junction bases with no gene match: 7.

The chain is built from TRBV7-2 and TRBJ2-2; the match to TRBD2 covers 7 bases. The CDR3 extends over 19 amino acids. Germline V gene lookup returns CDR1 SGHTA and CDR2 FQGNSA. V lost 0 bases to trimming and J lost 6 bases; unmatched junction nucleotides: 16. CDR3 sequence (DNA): TGTGCCAGCAGCTTAGCGCAGTTAGCGGGCAACGCAATTGCCGGGGAGCTGTTTTTT. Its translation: CASSLAQLAGNAIAGELFF.

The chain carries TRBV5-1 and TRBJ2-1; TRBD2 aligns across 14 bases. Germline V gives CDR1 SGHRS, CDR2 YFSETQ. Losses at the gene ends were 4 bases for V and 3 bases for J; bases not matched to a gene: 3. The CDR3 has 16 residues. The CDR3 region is CASSRGLAGDYNEQFF. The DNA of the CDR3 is TGCGCCAGCAGCCGGGGACTAGCGGGGGACTACAATGAGCAGTTCTTC. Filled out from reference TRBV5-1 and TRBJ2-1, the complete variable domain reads KAGVTQTPRYLIKTRGQQVTLSCSPISGHRSVSWYQQTPGQGLQFLFEYFSETQRNKGNFPGRFSGRQFSNSRSEMNVSTLELGDSALYLCASSRGLAGDYNEQFFGPGTRLTVL.

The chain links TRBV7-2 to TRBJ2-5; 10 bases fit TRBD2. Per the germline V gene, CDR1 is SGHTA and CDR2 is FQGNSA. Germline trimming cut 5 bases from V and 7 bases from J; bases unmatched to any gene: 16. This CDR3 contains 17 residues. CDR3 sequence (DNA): TGTGCCAGCAGCACTCTTGGCGGGCTAGCGGGGGATTGGACCCAGTACTTC. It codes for CASSTLGGLAGDWTQYF.